The rows below give T cell receptor beta chains drawn from one sample of a study of CD8 T cells in Susac syndrome. Each CDR3 protein is one row after TCRdb ran MiXCR on the immunoSEQ multiplex PCR reads. The table lists more than 90,000 distinct CDR3 sequences, around 94% of them singletons. The sequenced sample consisted of CD4+ T cells from PBMCs. These TCRs come from a human donor with multiple sclerosis. CDR3s include the opening cysteine and the closing phenylalanine or tryptophan. The order of the fields is J gene, V gene, D gene, clone size, CDR3 DNA, CDR3 protein. D genes are given only for firm matches. Clone size, where shown, is once, few, many, or a class for clones that have expanded.

TRBJ2-1 TRBV18 TRBD1 NA TGTGCCAGCTCACCGGGACAGGGGATTGAGCAGTTCTTC CASSPGQGIEQFF
TRBJ1-6 TRBV10-3 NA NA TGTGCCATCAGCGTGGGACAAAATAATTCACCCCTCCACTTT CAISVGQNNSPLHF
TRBJ2-3 TRBV12-3/TRBV12-4 TRBD2 NA TGTGCCAGCAGTTTAGCGGACGGGGGGGGTTTACAGTATTTT CASSLADGGGLQYF
TRBJ2-2 TRBV28 TRBD1 once TGTGCCAGCAAATCCGGGACAGGGGGCTACACCGGGGAGCTGTTTTTT CASKSGTGGYTGELFF
TRBJ2-2 TRBV6-1 TRBD1 NA TGTGCCAGCAGTGAAAATCCGGGACAGGGGAGAGGCGGGGAGCTGTTTTTT CASSENPGQGRGGELFF
TRBJ2-1 TRBV6-5 TRBD2 NA TGTGCCAGCATTACTAGCGGGGGGACGGGGTACAATGAGCAGTTCTTC CASITSGGTGYNEQFF
TRBJ1-3 TRBV18 NA NA TGTGCCAGCTCAGGGTGGACGGAAGGAAACACCATATATTTT CASSGWTEGNTIYF
TRBJ2-6 TRBV12-3/TRBV12-4 NA once TGTGCCAGCCAGAATGCTGGGGCCAACGTCCTGACTTTC CASQNAGANVLTF
TRBJ1-4 TRBV7-2 TRBD1 NA TGTGCCAGCAGCTTAGTCGTTCTCGGGACAGGGGGCGGAGAAAAACTGTTTTTT CASSLVVLGTGGGEKLFF
TRBJ2-3 TRBV20-1 TRBD1 NA TGCAGTGCTACGACCGGGACAGCTAGCACAGATACGCAGTATTTT CSATTGTASTDTQYF
TRBJ1-1 TRBV7-3 NA NA TGTGCCAGCAGCTTTCAAATCGGGGTAGACACTGAAGCTTTCTTT CASSFQIGVDTEAFF
TRBJ1-1 TRBV5-6 NA NA TGTGCCAGCAGCTTGGCGATGGGGATGAACACTGAAGCTTTCTTT CASSLAMGMNTEAFF
TRBJ2-7 TRBV6-2/TRBV6-3 TRBD2 once TGTGCCAGCAGCTCGACTAGCGGGGGGTCCTTCTCCTACGAGCAGTACTTC CASSSTSGGSFSYEQYF
TRBJ1-2 TRBV29-1 TRBD1 NA TGCAGCGTTAGGACAGGGCGGGGTGGCTACACCTTC CSVRTGRGGYTF
TRBJ1-1 TRBV9 TRBD1 NA TGTGCCAGCAGCCCTCAGGGGGGGACGAACACTGAAGCTTTCTTT CASSPQGGTNTEAFF
TRBJ1-1 TRBV15 NA NA TGTGCCACCAGCACCACGGACAGTGGAGCTTTCTTT CATSTTDSGAFF
TRBJ1-1 TRBV12-3/TRBV12-4 NA NA TGTGCCAGCAGCACAGGGAGGACGGCTTTCTTT CASSTGRTAFF
TRBJ2-6 TRBV12-3/TRBV12-4 TRBD1 NA TGTGCCAGCAGTTCGCGGACAGGGCTGGGTATCACTGACGTCTCTGGGGCCAACGTCCTGACTTTC CASSSRTGLGITDVSGANVLTF
TRBJ2-1 TRBV9 TRBD2 NA TGTGCCAGCAGCGGAACTAGCGGGGGGTCCTACAATGAGCAGTTCTTC CASSGTSGGSYNEQFF
TRBJ1-2 TRBV3-1 NA NA TGTGCCAGCAGCCCGACAGCCGCTCTCCCCTATGGCTACACCTTC CASSPTAALPYGYTF
TRBJ1-6 TRBV3-1 NA NA TGTGCCAGCAATTTCGGTCGGGGACGGATCCACTTT CASNFGRGRIHF